The rows below give T cell receptor beta chains drawn from one sample of a study of naive and memory T cell subsets. TCRdb fed the UMI-ligation and nested PCR reads into MiXCR, producing one record per CDR3 protein. This table holds about 80,000 distinct CDR3 sequences, roughly 13% found once. The sequencing input was central memory CD4+ T cells from blood. The receptors derive from a human donor in good health. The CDR3 runs from the conserved cysteine through the conserved F or W.

V: TRBV12-5
CDR3: CASGLGLAGVGEQFF

V: TRBV9
CDR3: CASSVGLAGAGELFF

V: TRBV12-3/TRBV12-4
CDR3: CASSPLTARSHYGYTF

V: TRBV20-1
CDR3: CSAVGAKQYF

V: TRBV4-2
CDR3: CASSQVDRKGTFF

V: TRBV9
CDR3: CASSPRGSTSGRGGDNEQFF

V: TRBV21-1
CDR3: CASSAWTESTNEKLFF

V: TRBV27
CDR3: CASSLGRLAKNIQYF

V: TRBV7-2
CDR3: CASSNLGVAGYNEQFF

V: TRBV18
CDR3: CASSPLFLAGRTDTQYF

V: TRBV5-1
CDR3: CASSLNSRAHPPETQYF

V: TRBV20-1
CDR3: CSAQPGPSAYF

V: TRBV28
CDR3: CASGVQGIMSGYTF

V: TRBV20-1
CDR3: CSARDLSGDSYEQYF

V: TRBV7-2
CDR3: CASSSGTIGLSGANVLTF

V: TRBV7-2
CDR3: CASSLAPYRVRGMNTEAFF

V: TRBV28
CDR3: CATAPRDYGYTF

V: TRBV5-6
CDR3: CASSYISGNEQFF

V: TRBV19
CDR3: CASTKRGSGRDEQFF

V: TRBV5-1
CDR3: CASSLDRPNYGYTF

V: TRBV20-1
CDR3: CSEGSTGSTDTQYF

V: TRBV5-1
CDR3: CASSLLRLDEKLFF

V: TRBV29-1
CDR3: CSVKEGPNEKLFF

V: TRBV7-9
CDR3: CASSLDGLAGREQFF

V: TRBV19
CDR3: CASSPRRGSVYEQYF

V: TRBV7-2
CDR3: CASSLVSGLDEQFF

V: TRBV20-1
CDR3: CSARFGTGIETEAFF

V: TRBV4-2
CDR3: CASSWGDGNQPQHF

V: TRBV7-8
CDR3: CASSQGGIGELFF

V: TRBV6-1
CDR3: CASSARGGNQPQHF